The 26 T cell receptor beta chains reported below all come from one sample, sequenced in a study of read filtering for tumor transcriptome and immune sequencing. This library used roughly 370 ng RNA and molecular barcoded adaptors spanning alpha/delta and beta/gamma chains. TCRdb used MiXCR to reprocess the reads, holding one entry per CDR3 protein. The sample contains around 50,000 distinct CDR3 sequences, around 20% of which appear only once. Sequencing was carried out using a population of CD138-negative cells sorted from bone marrow. These receptors were taken from a donor at least 40 years old with multiple myeloma.

This clonotype was observed many times. This chain connects TRBV9 to TRBJ2-2; tentative D call: TRBD2 (5 bases). From germline, CDR1 is SGDLS and CDR2 YYNGEE. The CDR3 runs 15 residues. V lost 4 bases to trimming and J lost 4 bases, with 14 bases between them. In DNA, the CDR3 is TGTGCCAGCAGCCTCATATCGGACTTCACCGGGGAGCTGTTTTTT. Translated, it gives CASSLISDFTGELFF.

Note on this clonotype: A much larger clone differs from this one at a single base, so this may be a read error. The chain combines TRBV28 with TRBJ1-2; D call uncertain. Trimming shortened V by 3 bases and J by 4 bases, and 9 bases separated the two germline ends. The CDR3 is 13 residues long. Looked up from germline, CDR1 is MDHEN and CDR2 is SYDVKM. The chain's CDR3 is CASSLGRLYGYTF. In nucleotides, the CDR3 is TGTGCCAGCAGTTTGGGCAGACTCTATGGCTACACCTTC.

As to this clonotype: A much more abundant neighbour one base away suggests this may be a read error. Here the CDR3 omits its conserved ending phenylalanine or tryptophan, so a read error is the likely source. The genes are TRBV12-5 and TRBJ2-7, with 10 bases that match TRBD1. There are 14 residues in the CDR3. The V segment lost 6 bases and the J segment 5 bases; nucleotides outside the gene matches: 7. Germline CDR1 LGHNT, CDR2 FRNRAP. CDR3 bases: TGTGCTAGTGGCCCCGGGACAGGGGCACACGAGCAGTACCTC. It specifies CASGPGTGAHEQYL.

The V and J genes are TRBV30 and TRBJ2-3; D not resolved. Trimming left V 5 bases short and J 5 bases short, with 8 bases between. Germline CDR1 GTSNPN, CDR2 SVGIG (reference sequence). The CDR3 consists of 11 residues. CDR3 bases: TGTGCCTGGCAAATCGGAGATACGCAGTATTTT. Its protein is CAWQIGDTQYF. Together with reference TRBV30 and TRBJ2-3, the CDR3 gives the full variable domain: SQTIHQWPATLVQPVGSPLSLECTVEGTSNPNLYWYRQAAGRGLQLLFYSVGIGQISSEVPQNLSASRPQDRQFILSSKKLLLSDSGFYLCAWQIGDTQYFGPGTRLTVL.

This chain joins TRBV19 and TRBJ1-5; D uncertain. V was clipped by 4 bases and J by 7 bases, with 11 bases between them. Germline lookup yields CDR1 LNHDA and CDR2 SQIVND (reference sequence). CDR3 size: 13 residues. The CDR3 DNA follows: TGTGCCAGTAGTACCCAGGTAAAACAGCCCCAGCATTTT. This translates into CASSTQVKQPQHF.

Turning to this clonotype: A much larger clone differs by one base, so this may be a read error. The chain joins TRBV28 to TRBJ2-2; D is ambiguous. Germline CDR1 MDHEN, CDR2 SYDVKM. This CDR3 is built from 15 residues. Trimming took 4 bases from V and 1 from J, leaving 10 bases between them. In nucleotides, the CDR3 is TGTGCCAGCAGTTCCACTGACGGGAACACCGGGGAGCTGTTTTTT. Translating it yields CASSSTDGNTGELFF.

The J gene is TRBJ2-5, the V gene TRBV10-1; 10 bases align to TRBD2. The germline gives CDR1 WNHNN, CDR2 SYGVQD (reference sequence). The V and J ends lost 3 bases and 4 bases, in that order; junction bases with no gene match: 11. The CDR3 runs to 17 residues. The CDR3 nucleotides are TGCGCCAGCAGTGAAGGGGCTAGCGGGGGTGCACGAGAGACCCAGTACTTC. This sequence encodes CASSEGASGGARETQYF.

This chain connects TRBV18 to TRBJ1-4; TRBD1 matches at 12 bases. Germline CDR1 KGHSH, CDR2 LQKENI. The CDR3 totals 16 residues. The junction had 11 bases not matched to a gene; V was cut back by 3 bases and J by 12 bases. This CDR3 reads CASSPEAGTGGQELFF. CDR3 bases: TGTGCCAGCTCACCGGAGGCGGGGACAGGGGGCCAAGAACTGTTTTTT.

This clonotype was counted ten times or more. The rearrangement uses TRBV29-1 and TRBJ2-1; D might be TRBD1 (6 bases). V was clipped by 7 bases and J by 3 bases, with 10 bases between them. Germline assignment: CDR1 SQVTM and CDR2 ANQGSEA. This CDR3 region has 12 residues. DNA for the CDR3: TGCAGCGCCGGGACAATCTACAATGAGCAGTTCTTC. Its translation: CSAGTIYNEQFF.

This clonotype appeared many times. The chain links TRBV7-8 to TRBJ1-1; D unclear. V was trimmed by 1 base and J by 1 base, leaving 4 bases between them. Germline loops: CDR1 SGHVS, CDR2 FQNEAQ. The CDR3 runs to 13 residues. CDR3 protein: CASSLDRNTEAFF. The CDR3, as DNA: TGTGCCAGCAGCTTAGACAGGAACACTGAAGCTTTCTTT.

This clonotype has a count of ten or more. In DNA, the CDR3 is TGTGCCAGCAGTTCGTCCCTGGGAGTCGGTTCCGGGGAGCTGTTTTTT. Translated: CASSSSLGVGSGELFF. The V call is TRBV27, the J call TRBJ2-2, with TRBD2 as a possible D gene (5 bases). In germline, CDR1 is MNHEY, CDR2 SMNVEV (reference sequence). V shed 4 bases and J shed 6 bases, with 18 bases lying between them. The CDR3 runs 16 residues.

The sample holds many counts of this clonotype. J is TRBJ2-3 and V is TRBV28, with D possibly TRBD1 on 5 matching bases. Looked up from germline, CDR1 is MDHEN and CDR2 is SYDVKM. The length of the CDR3 is 14 residues. Trimming removed 1 base from V and 8 bases from J, with 13 bases in between. The CDR3 region is CASSLLFTQGTQYF. In nucleotides, the CDR3 is TGTGCCAGCAGTTTATTGTTTACCCAGGGTACGCAGTATTTT. Full variable domain (missing parts from reference TRBV28 and TRBJ2-3): DVKVTQSSRYLVKRTGEKVFLECVQDMDHENMFWYRQDPGLGLRLIYFSYDVKMKEKGDIPEGYSVSREKKERFSLILESASTNQTSMYLCASSLLFTQGTQYFGPGTRLTVL.

Only a few counts were recorded for this clonotype. The chain combines TRBV6-2 or TRBV6-3 with TRBJ2-1, with D perhaps being TRBD1 or TRBD2 (5 bases each). The CDR3 length is 14 residues. Between the trimmed V and J ends, which lost 5 bases and 6 bases, there was a span of 14 bases. Per the germline V gene, CDR1 is MNHEY and CDR2 is SVGEGT. The DNA of the CDR3 is TGTGCCAGCAGTGGCCGGGACCTGGGCAATGAGCAGTTCTTC. Residues: CASSGRDLGNEQFF.

This clonotype was seen only a few times. This chain uses TRBV19 with TRBJ2-3; D remains unclear. The V gene lost 4 bases and the J gene lost 3 bases, with 8 bases spanning the gap. There are 13 residues in the CDR3. Germline values: CDR1 LNHDA, CDR2 SQIVND (reference sequence). The CDR3 sequence: CASSTHSTDTQYF. Here the CDR3 DNA reads TGTGCCAGTAGTACCCATAGTACAGATACGCAGTATTTT.

This chain links TRBV20-1 with TRBJ2-1; D unresolved. Germline CDR1 and CDR2: DFQATT and SNEGSKA (reference sequence). This CDR3 is 13 amino acids long. The germline V and J ends were trimmed by 5 bases and 6 bases, with 14 bases remaining between them. CDR3 DNA sequence: TGCAGTGCTCACCACTCGAGTCTCAATGAGCAGTTCTTC. It yields the protein CSAHHSSLNEQFF.

In its sample, this clonotype was seen many times. This chain uses TRBV24-1 with TRBJ2-1; D possibly corresponds to TRBD1 (6 bases). The V and J ends lost 4 bases and 10 bases respectively, with 16 bases between them. Germline V lookup: CDR1 KGHDR, CDR2 SFDVKD. The CDR3 has 14 residues. The CDR3 nucleotides read TGTGCCACCAGTGACCCGACGGACAGCCCCGAGCAGTTCTTC. The encoded protein is CATSDPTDSPEQFF.

This clonotype was detected ten times or more. V is TRBV7-3 and J is TRBJ1-4; 11 bases align to TRBD1. This CDR3 spans 19 amino acids. With 3 bases clipped from V and 2 bases from J, the junction kept 11 bases outside the gene matches. Germline V lookup: CDR1 SGHTA, CDR2 FQGTGA. The CDR3 loop is CASSFTSSGTGGTNEKLFF. The DNA for the CDR3 is TGTGCCAGCAGCTTCACAAGCTCCGGGACAGGGGGGACTAATGAAAAACTGTTTTTT.

This clonotype showed up just once. A much larger clone lies one base from this, so it may be a read error. Since the CDR3 does not end with the conserved phenylalanine or tryptophan, this likely comes from a read error. The gene calls are TRBV10-3 and TRBJ2-1, with D possibly TRBD1 on 6 matching bases. CDR1 and CDR2 (germline): ENHRY, SYGVKD. The CDR3 spans 16 residues. Trimming shortened V by 11 bases and J by 5 bases, and 25 bases separated the two germline ends. The CDR3 region is CAPNGQYRDNNNEQFL. The CDR3 nucleotides are TGTGCCCCCAATGGCCAGTATCGGGACAACAACAATGAGCAGTTCCTC.

This sequence joins TRBV28 and TRBJ2-1; D is tentatively TRBD1 or TRBD2 (5 bases each). The germline CDR1 and CDR2 sequences are MDHEN and SYDVKM. The CDR3 is 13 residues long. V was clipped by 8 bases and J by 4 bases, with 12 bases between them. CDR3 sequence (DNA): TGTGCCAGCCGGGGACGGCGTTACAATGAGCAGTTCTTC. It encodes CASRGRRYNEQFF.

The CDR3 reads CASSPAAGDIQYF. CDR3 nucleotides: TGTGCCAGCAGTCCCGCCGCCGGGGACATTCAGTACTTC. This chain joins TRBV12-3 or TRBV12-4 and TRBJ2-4; maybe TRBD2 (5 bases). V was clipped by 5 bases and J by 8 bases, with 13 bases between them. The CDR3 is made up of 13 amino acids.

This clonotype has ten or more counts. V usage is TRBV3-1 and J usage is TRBJ2-7; D is unresolved. Looked up from germline, CDR1 is LGHDT and CDR2 is YNNKEL (reference sequence). This CDR3 spans 16 amino acids. Trimming removed 1 base from V and 0 bases from J, with 13 bases in between. In DNA, the CDR3 is TGTGCCAGCAGCCAAGCGGCAGCGCAGTACTCCTACGAGCAGTACTTC. Translating it yields CASSQAAAQYSYEQYF.

This chain connects TRBV18 to TRBJ1-1; D possibly corresponds to TRBD1 (6 bases). CDR3 length: 12 residues. V was shortened by 5 bases and J by 8 bases, with 12 bases between the two germline ends. Germline V gene data show CDR1 as KGHSH and CDR2 as LQKENI. CDR3 sequence (DNA): TGTGCCAGCTCAACAACCGGGACAGAAGCTTTCTTT. It codes for CASSTTGTEAFF. The full variable domain, completed using reference TRBV18 and TRBJ1-1, is NAGVMQNPRHLVRRRGQEARLRCSPMKGHSHVYWYRQLPEEGLKFMVYLQKENIIDESGMPKERFSAEFPKEGPSILRIQQVVRGDSAAYFCASSTTGTEAFFGQGTRLTVV.

This clonotype was observed at least ten times. The chain has TRBV2 and TRBJ2-5; D not resolved. Trimming left V 6 bases short and J 1 base short, with 3 bases between. Germline V gives CDR1 SNHLY, CDR2 FYNNEI. The CDR3 totals 11 residues. CDR3 region: CASRAQETQYF. The CDR3 bases are TGTGCCAGCAGGGCCCAAGAGACCCAGTACTTC.

This clonotype was observed many times. This chain links TRBV28 with TRBJ2-7; TRBD2 agrees at 12 bases. Unmatched junction bases numbered 14, after V lost 4 bases and J lost 4 bases. This CDR3 has 18 amino acids. Per germline, CDR1 MDHEN and CDR2 SYDVKM. The CDR3: CASSSLPPSSGRAYEQYF. CDR3 nucleotide sequence: TGTGCCAGCAGTTCGTTACCCCCCTCTAGCGGGAGGGCGTACGAGCAGTACTTC. The entire variable domain, with the rest obtained from reference TRBV28 and TRBJ2-7, is as follows: DVKVTQSSRYLVKRTGEKVFLECVQDMDHENMFWYRQDPGLGLRLIYFSYDVKMKEKGDIPEGYSVSREKKERFSLILESASTNQTSMYLCASSSLPPSSGRAYEQYFGPGTRLTVT.

This clonotype was seen repeatedly, ten times or more. The V call is TRBV7-3, the J call TRBJ2-1; TRBD2 matches at 11 bases. This CDR3 comprises 15 residues. The V segment lost 5 bases and the J segment 6 bases; nucleotides outside the gene matches: 6. Germline CDR1 reads SGHTA; CDR2 reads FQGTGA. CDR3 in amino acids: CASSVTSGSSNEQFF. CDR3 nucleotides: TGTGCCAGCAGCGTCACTAGCGGGAGTAGCAATGAGCAGTTCTTC.

In this sample, this clonotype turned up many times. The rearrangement links TRBV5-8 to TRBJ2-3; no firm D call. In germline, CDR1 is SGHTS, CDR2 YDEGEE. V shed 3 bases and J shed 0 bases, with 11 bases lying between them. This CDR3 comprises 15 residues. The CDR3 nucleotides are TGTGCCAGCAGCTGGCTCGGAAGGAGCACAGATACGCAGTATTTT. This codes for CASSWLGRSTDTQYF.